This TCR beta chain originates from a study of T cells in Graves' hyperthyroidism and ophthalmopathy. Uncontrolled infection, other autoimmune disease, pregnancy or lactation led to exclusion. Concerning this clonotype: Antigen unknown. One end of the junction fails to match germline, which may point to a read error.

RNA transcripts served as the template for amplifying TCR beta CDR3 regions. TCR CDR3 underwent first-round RT-PCR with the HTBI primer set. TCRdb re-called the multiplex PCR reads through MiXCR, storing one row per CDR3 protein. The repertoire consists of 500,000 to 800,000 distinct CDR3 sequences, with nearly 45% occurring once and the leading ten covering approximately 6.8%. CDR3 length equals 12 residues. Germline V gene lookup returns CDR1 LNHDA and CDR2 SQIVND (reference sequence). Study-wide results and limits: In the blood, most expanded thyroid clonotypes above 0.001 appeared as well. The model forecast ophthalmopathy, anticipating it by a median around 6.5 months before onset. A model of 13 V-J features distinguished ophthalmopathy from stable hyperthyroidism.

The rearrangement uses TRBV19 and TRBJ1-5, with D unresolved. The sequenced sample was peripheral blood or thyroid tissue (not recorded which). This clonotype was obtained from an adult man with Graves' disease, either hyperthyroidism or ophthalmopathy (not recorded which). The CDR3 bases are TGTGCCAGTAGTATCGTGGGTCAGCCCCGGCATTTT. Translating it yields CASSIVGQPRHF. The variable domain in full, with the rest retrieved from reference TRBV19 and TRBJ1-5, is DGGITQSPKYLFRKEGQNVTLSCEQNLNHDAMYWYRQDPGQGLRLIYYSQIVNDFQKGDIAEGYSVSREKKESFPLTVTSAQKNPTAFYLCASSIVGQPRHFGDGTRLSIL.